This TCR beta chain comes out of a study of control samples from healthy donors and cancer patients. Data came from immunoSEQ multiplex PCR; TCRdb stores just in-frame clones and leaves some out. Altogether some 150,000 clones are present, 91% being singletons, with the ten largest covering approximately 1.6%. A remark on this clone: Within the sample, other DNA sequences also encode this same CDR3.

What was sequenced was blood. The receptor comes from a woman aged 25 to 39 in good health.

The CDR3 DNA sequence: TGTGCCAGCAGCTTGGGGACATCTACAGATACGCAGTATTTT. Translated: CASSLGTSTDTQYF. The V call is TRBV7-9, the J call TRBJ2-3, with D possibly being TRBD1 (6 bases). The CDR3 length is 14 residues. The germline V gene has CDR1 SEHNR and CDR2 FQNEAQ (reference sequence). V was clipped by 3 bases and J by 3 bases, with 10 bases between them. The complete variable domain, with remaining parts taken from reference TRBV7-9 and TRBJ2-3, reads DTGVSQNPRHKITKRGQNVTFRCDPISEHNRLYWYRQTLGQGPEFLTYFQNEAQLEKSRLLSDRFSAERPKGSFSTLEIQRTEQGDSAMYLCASSLGTSTDTQYFGPGTRLTVL.